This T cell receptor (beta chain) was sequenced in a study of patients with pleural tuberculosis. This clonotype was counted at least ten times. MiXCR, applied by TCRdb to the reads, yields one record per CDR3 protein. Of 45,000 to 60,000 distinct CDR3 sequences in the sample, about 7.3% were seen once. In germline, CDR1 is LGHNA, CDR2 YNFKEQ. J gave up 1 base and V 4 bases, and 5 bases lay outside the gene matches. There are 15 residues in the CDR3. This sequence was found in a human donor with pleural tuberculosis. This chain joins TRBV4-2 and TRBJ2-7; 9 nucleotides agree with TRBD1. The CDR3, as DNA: TGTGCCAGCAGCCCTTGGGGACAGGGATCCTACGAGCAGTACTTC. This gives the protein CASSPWGQGSYEQYF.